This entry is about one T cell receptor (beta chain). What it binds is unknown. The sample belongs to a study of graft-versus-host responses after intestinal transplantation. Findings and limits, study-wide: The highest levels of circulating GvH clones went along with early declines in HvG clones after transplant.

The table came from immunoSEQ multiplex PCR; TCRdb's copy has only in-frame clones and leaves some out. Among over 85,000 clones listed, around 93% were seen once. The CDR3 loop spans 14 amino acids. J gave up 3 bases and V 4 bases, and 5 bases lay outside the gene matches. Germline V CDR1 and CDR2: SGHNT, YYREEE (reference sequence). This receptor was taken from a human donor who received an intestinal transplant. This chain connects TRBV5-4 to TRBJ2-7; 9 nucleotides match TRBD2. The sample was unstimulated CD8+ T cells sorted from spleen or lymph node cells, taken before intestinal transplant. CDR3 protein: CASSPVAGDYEQYF. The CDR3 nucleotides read TGTGCCAGCAGCCCGGTAGCGGGGGACTACGAGCAGTACTTC.